The 30 T cell receptor beta chains given below trace back to one sample, sequenced in a study of T cell responses to AZD1222 COVID-19 vaccine. TCRdb keeps only in-frame clones here, not all; method: immunoSEQ multiplex PCR. Among 140,000 to 150,000 clones listed, more than 75% were seen once. The sample here was peripheral blood, taken on day 0 of AZD1222 vaccination. The receptors come from an adult in good health.

The chain joins TRBV27 to TRBJ1-6; D is undetermined. V was pared by 2 bases and J by 7 bases, with 12 bases between. This CDR3 contains 15 residues. Germline V gives CDR1 MNHEY, CDR2 SMNVEV (reference sequence). For the CDR3, the DNA is TGTGCCAGCAGTTTAGAGGGTGTGGGGAATTCACCCCTCCACTTT. Translating it yields CASSLEGVGNSPLHF.

The V and J genes are TRBV7-3 and TRBJ2-5; D unclear. CDR1 and CDR2 (germline): SGHTA, FQGTGA. The CDR3 length is 13 residues. V was cut by 1 base and J by 5 bases, with 8 bases left in between. The CDR3 region has the DNA TGTGCCAGCAGCTTAAATCCAACGGAGACCCAGTACTTC. Residues: CASSLNPTETQYF.

This clone was observed a few times. V and J are TRBV3-1 (or the pseudogene TRBV3-2) and TRBJ1-1; 7 nucleotides agree with TRBD1. Trimming at V came to 2 bases and at J to 11 bases, leaving 5 bases not matched to a gene. CDR1 LGHDT and CDR2 YNNKEL come from the germline V gene (reference sequence). This CDR3 has 12 residues. This CDR3 reads CASSQWARGAFF. CDR3 sequence (DNA): TGTGCCAGCAGCCAATGGGCCAGGGGGGCTTTCTTT.

The chain employs TRBV19 and TRBJ2-1; either TRBD1 or TRBD2 may supply D (6 bases each). CDR1 is LNHDA, CDR2 SQIVND, per germline (reference sequence). V was cut by 8 bases and J by 7 bases, with 27 bases left in between. CDR3 length: 17 residues. The chain's CDR3 is CASPPPGDTISLNEQFF. The CDR3 DNA reads as TGTGCCAGTCCTCCCCCGGGGGACACTATTAGCCTGAATGAGCAGTTCTTC. The full variable domain, in which reference TRBV19 and TRBJ2-1 provide the parts outside the CDR3, is DGGITQSPKYLFRKEGQNVTLSCEQNLNHDAMYWYRQDPGQGLRLIYYSQIVNDFQKGDIAEGYSVSREKKESFPLTVTSAQKNPTAFYLCASPPPGDTISLNEQFFGPGTRLTVL.

The chain recombines TRBV5-1 with TRBJ2-3; a weak D match, TRBD1 (6 bases). Trimming shortened V by 0 bases and J by 3 bases, and 8 bases separated the two germline ends. The CDR3 is made up of 14 amino acids. Germline V gives CDR1 SGHRS, CDR2 YFSETQ. CDR3 amino acids: CASSLGTGTDTQYF. CDR3 nucleotides: TGCGCCAGCAGCTTGGGAACAGGGACAGATACGCAGTATTTT.

The J gene is TRBJ2-7, the V gene TRBV29-1, with 8 bases that match TRBD2. V shed 6 bases and J 5 bases; nucleotides not matched to a gene: 12. This CDR3 is 14 amino acids long. Germline V gene sequence: CDR1 SQVTM, CDR2 ANQGSEA. Here the CDR3 reads CSVPGGGRGDEQYF. The CDR3 region has the DNA TGCAGCGTCCCCGGGGGGGGGCGGGGAGACGAGCAGTACTTC.

The chain's CDR3 is CASSLVNEQFF. CDR3 DNA sequence: TGTGCCAGCAGTTTGGTGAATGAGCAGTTCTTC. The V call is TRBV12-3 or TRBV12-4, the J call TRBJ2-1, with D unresolved. This CDR3 comprises 11 residues. Trimming took 3 bases from V and 7 from J, leaving 4 bases between them.

The chain employs TRBV5-1 and TRBJ1-6; 9 nucleotides line up with TRBD1. Germline loops: CDR1 SGHRS, CDR2 YFSETQ. The CDR3 contains 15 residues. The trim removed 7 bases at V and 6 bases at J, leaving 8 bases unmatched. Here the CDR3 reads CASATGGAANSPLHF. The CDR3 DNA reads TGCGCCAGCGCTACAGGGGGCGCGGCTAATTCACCCCTCCACTTT.

As to this clone: This same CDR3 is encoded by further DNA sequences in the sample. The chain employs TRBV6-5 and TRBJ1-1; D remains unclear. CDR3 length equals 13 residues. V lost 0 bases and J lost 4, with 6 bases in between. Germline assignment: CDR1 MNHEY and CDR2 SVGAGI. CDR3 bases: TGTGCCAGCAGTTACTCGAGAGTCACTGAAGCTTTCTTT. It translates to CASSYSRVTEAFF.

V usage is TRBV12-3 or TRBV12-4 and J usage is TRBJ1-4, with TRBD1 as a possible D gene (6 bases). This CDR3 is 13 amino acids long. The V end lost 3 bases, the J end lost 7 bases, and 9 bases lay between the germline ends. The CDR3 nucleotides read TGTGCCAGCAGTTTCGGGGGGCGTGAAAAACTGTTTTTT. Encoded protein: CASSFGGREKLFF.

The chain's CDR3 is CASSPGTSPNTGELFF. CDR3 DNA sequence: TGTGCCAGCAGCCCAGGGACTAGCCCTAACACCGGGGAGCTGTTTTTT. The V and J genes are TRBV7-7 and TRBJ2-2; TRBD2 matches 9 bases. Germline lookup yields CDR1 SSHAT and CDR2 FNYEAQ (reference sequence). J lost 2 bases, V lost 5 bases, and 6 bases had no gene match. The CDR3 runs 16 residues.

The chain recombines TRBV10-3 with TRBJ1-1; D possibly corresponds to TRBD1 (5 bases). There are 13 residues in the CDR3. Trimming shortened V by 0 bases and J by 8 bases, and 10 bases separated the two germline ends. The germline gives CDR1 ENHRY, CDR2 SYGVKD. The chain's CDR3 is CAISESAGGEAFF. As DNA, the CDR3 is TGTGCCATCAGTGAGTCAGCGGGGGGAGAAGCTTTCTTT.

The chain couples TRBV7-2 to TRBJ1-1; D unresolved. V dropped 3 bases and J dropped 0 bases, with 8 bases sitting between them. In germline, CDR1 is SGHTA, CDR2 FQGNSA. This CDR3 has 14 residues. This CDR3 reads CASSLDRVNTEAFF. The CDR3 bases are TGTGCCAGCAGCTTGGACCGGGTGAACACTGAAGCTTTCTTT.

In nucleotides, the CDR3 is TGTGCCAGCAGTCCATACCTAAACCCGGCGGCTAATGAAAAACTGTTTTTT. This sequence encodes CASSPYLNPAANEKLFF. V and J are TRBV28 and TRBJ1-4; unclear D gene. Trimming removed 5 bases from V and 3 bases from J, with 19 bases in between. The germline CDR1 and CDR2 sequences are MDHEN and SYDVKM. The CDR3 covers 17 residues.

This clone has only a few counts. The chain employs TRBV7-9 and TRBJ2-7; TRBD2 is a possible D gene (7 bases). Germline V lookup: CDR1 SEHNR, CDR2 FQNEAQ (reference sequence). V was pared by 1 base and J by 3 bases, with 19 bases between. The CDR3 loop spans 17 amino acids. The CDR3 sequence: CASSLVAGGQGNYEQYF. The CDR3 DNA reads TGTGCCAGCAGCTTAGTCGCCGGGGGGCAGGGAAACTACGAGCAGTACTTC. Full variable domain (remainder filled in from reference TRBV7-9 and TRBJ2-7): DTGVSQNPRHKITKRGQNVTFRCDPISEHNRLYWYRQTLGQGPEFLTYFQNEAQLEKSRLLSDRFSAERPKGSFSTLEIQRTEQGDSAMYLCASSLVAGGQGNYEQYFGPGTRLTVT.

This chain links TRBV19 with TRBJ2-5, with 9 bases matching TRBD1. The CDR3 totals 15 residues. From germline, CDR1 is LNHDA and CDR2 SQIVND (reference sequence). V was clipped by 5 bases and J by 5 bases; unmatched bases: 9. The CDR3 protein is CASSSGTGFGETQYF. In DNA, the CDR3 is TGTGCCAGTAGTTCAGGGACAGGGTTTGGGGAGACCCAGTACTTC.

The rearrangement joins TRBV27 to TRBJ2-7; maybe TRBD1 (6 bases). The germline V gene encodes CDR1 MNHEY and CDR2 SMNVEV (reference sequence). The ends were cut back, 5 bases at V and 3 bases at J, with 20 bases in the middle. CDR3 length: 16 amino acids. CDR3 in DNA: TGTGCCAGCAGTCACCGACCCCCCCAGGGGCACTACGAGCAGTACTTC. It specifies CASSHRPPQGHYEQYF.

In DNA, the CDR3 is TGTGCCAGCAGCTTAGGAAAGGCGGGAACTGGAGAGACCCAGTACTTC. It translates to CASSLGKAGTGETQYF. The J gene is TRBJ2-5, the V gene TRBV7-9; TRBD2 might be the D (6 bases). The length of the CDR3 is 16 residues. The V gene's germline CDR1 is SEHNR and CDR2 FQNEAQ (reference sequence). V lost 1 base and J 4 bases, leaving 16 bases between the germline ends.

The rearrangement uses TRBV28 and TRBJ2-7; 8 bases are shared with TRBD1. V lost 6 bases to trimming and J lost 4 bases; unmatched junction nucleotides: 11. CDR1 and CDR2 (germline): MDHEN, SYDVKM. CDR3 length: 15 amino acids. The CDR3 DNA is TGTGCCAGCAGCCCTTCAGGGGGCTTATCTTACGAGCAGTACTTC. Translated: CASSPSGGLSYEQYF.

A remark on this clone: This specimen includes other DNA sequences encoding the same CDR3. V gene TRBV28 combines with J gene TRBJ2-7; 7 bases are a match to TRBD1. The germline CDR1 and CDR2 sequences are MDHEN and SYDVKM. The CDR3 has 13 residues. Unmatched junction bases numbered 3, after V lost 7 bases and J lost 0 bases. The CDR3: CASTRDSSYEQYF. The CDR3 DNA is TGTGCCAGCACCAGGGACAGCTCCTACGAGCAGTACTTC.

This chain joins TRBV5-1 and TRBJ2-5; the D gene is possibly TRBD1 (5 bases). The germline gives CDR1 SGHRS, CDR2 YFSETQ. V lost 2 bases to trimming and J lost 5 bases, with 10 bases between them. This CDR3 comprises 13 residues. The CDR3 sequence: CASSFSQGETQYF. In nucleotides, the CDR3 is TGCGCCAGCAGCTTCTCCCAGGGCGAGACCCAGTACTTC.

The V call is TRBV11-3, the J call TRBJ1-1; D gene unclear. Trimming took off 5 bases at V and 2 bases at J, with 24 bases between the two ends. The germline CDR1 and CDR2 sequences are SGHNT and YENEEA. The CDR3 extends over 18 amino acids. This chain's CDR3 is CASSPGCIVGWGNTEAFF. The DNA of the CDR3 is TGTGCCAGCAGCCCTGGGTGTATTGTAGGCTGGGGTAACACTGAAGCTTTCTTT. Based on the CDR3 plus reference TRBV11-3 and TRBJ1-1, the full variable domain is EAGVVQSPRYKIIEKKQPVAFWCNPISGHNTLYWYLQNLGQGPELLIRYENEEAVDDSQLPKDRFSAERLKGVDSTLKIQPAELGDSAVYLCASSPGCIVGWGNTEAFFGQGTRLTVV.

The J gene is TRBJ1-2, the V gene TRBV4-2, with a tentative D call TRBD1 (5 bases). The CDR3 length is 15 residues. Germline assignment: CDR1 LGHNA and CDR2 YNFKEQ. Trimming left V 0 bases short and J 6 bases short, with 14 bases between. CDR3 nucleotide sequence: TGTGCCAGCAGCCAAGAAACTCGGGTGGGGCATGGCTACACCTTC. Its protein product is CASSQETRVGHGYTF.

This clone appeared a few times. The V and J genes are TRBV27 and TRBJ2-2; TRBD2 matches at 7 bases. Germline-derived CDR1 and CDR2 are MNHEY and SMNVEV (reference sequence). The CDR3 spans 15 residues. V dropped 4 bases and J dropped 4; count of bases not matched to a gene: 6. CDR3 protein: CASSSGGLVTGELFF. CDR3 bases: TGTGCCAGCAGTTCCGGGGGGTTGGTCACCGGGGAGCTGTTTTTT.

This sequence joins TRBV5-1 and TRBJ2-1; possible D gene TRBD1, 5 bases. This CDR3 has 15 amino acids. The ends were cut back, 5 bases at V and 6 bases at J, with 18 bases in the middle. The germline gives CDR1 SGHRS, CDR2 YFSETQ. The CDR3 reads CASRWSGSIGNEQFF. DNA of the CDR3: TGCGCCAGCAGGTGGTCAGGGTCTATTGGCAATGAGCAGTTCTTC.

The chain couples TRBV6-1 to TRBJ2-4; unclear D gene. V gave up 3 bases and J gave up 0 bases, with 6 bases separating them. Per germline, CDR1 MNHNS and CDR2 SASEGT. The CDR3 spans 14 residues. The CDR3 loop is CASSEILAKNIQYF. The CDR3 DNA reads as TGTGCCAGCAGTGAGATTCTAGCCAAAAACATTCAGTACTTC.

The chain recombines TRBV5-1 with TRBJ1-3, with D possibly being TRBD1 (5 bases). This CDR3 comprises 15 residues. The germline V gene encodes CDR1 SGHRS and CDR2 YFSETQ. Trimming shortened V by 1 base and J by 4 bases, and 12 bases separated the two germline ends. The CDR3 region has the DNA TGCGCCAGCAGCTTGCTCGGAGGGGACGGAAACACCATATATTTT. Its translation: CASSLLGGDGNTIYF.

The genes are TRBV14 and TRBJ1-1, with D possibly TRBD1 on 5 matching bases. The V end was cut by 4 bases, the J end by 1 base, with 7 bases between. Germline CDR1 SGHDN, CDR2 FVKESK. The CDR3 loop spans 13 amino acids. The DNA for the CDR3 is TGTGCCAGCAGCCTGACAGAGAACACTGAAGCTTTCTTT. Translation: CASSLTENTEAFF.

This clone was detected many times. The gene calls are TRBV12-3 or TRBV12-4 and TRBJ2-7, with D uncertain. The CDR3 runs to 13 residues. V lost 3 bases to trimming and J lost 0 bases, with 6 bases between them. This chain's CDR3 is CASSLASSYEQYF. In DNA form, the CDR3 reads TGTGCCAGCAGTTTGGCCAGCTCCTACGAGCAGTACTTC.

The chain recombines TRBV7-3 with TRBJ2-1; tentative D call: TRBD2 (7 bases). CDR3 size: 15 residues. V was pared by 0 bases and J by 5 bases, with 11 bases between. Germline CDR1 is SGHTA and CDR2 is FQGTGA. The CDR3 is CASSLTRGRDNEQFF. CDR3 DNA sequence: TGTGCCAGCAGCTTAACGCGGGGGCGGGACAATGAGCAGTTCTTC.